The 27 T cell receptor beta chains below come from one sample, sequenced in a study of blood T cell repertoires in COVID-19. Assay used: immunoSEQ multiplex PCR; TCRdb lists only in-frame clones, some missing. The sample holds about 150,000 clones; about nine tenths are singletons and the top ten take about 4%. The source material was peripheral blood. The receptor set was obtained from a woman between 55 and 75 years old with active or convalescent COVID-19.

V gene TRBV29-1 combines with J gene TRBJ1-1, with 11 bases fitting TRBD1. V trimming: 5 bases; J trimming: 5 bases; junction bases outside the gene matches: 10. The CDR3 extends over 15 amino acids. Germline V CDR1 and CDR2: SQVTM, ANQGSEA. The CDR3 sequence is CSVTGGQGARTEAFF. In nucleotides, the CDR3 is TGCAGCGTTACGGGAGGACAGGGGGCGAGGACTGAAGCTTTCTTT.

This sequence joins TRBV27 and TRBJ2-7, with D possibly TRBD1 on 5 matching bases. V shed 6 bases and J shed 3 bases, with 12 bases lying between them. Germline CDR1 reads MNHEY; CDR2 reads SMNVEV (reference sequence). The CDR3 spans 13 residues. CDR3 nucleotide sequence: TGTGCCAGCAGGGACACGGACAACTACGAGCAGTACTTC. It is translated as CASRDTDNYEQYF.

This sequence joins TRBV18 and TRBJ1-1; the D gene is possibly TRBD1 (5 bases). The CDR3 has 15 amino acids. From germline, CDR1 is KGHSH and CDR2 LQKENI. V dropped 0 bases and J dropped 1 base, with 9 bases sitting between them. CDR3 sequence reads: CASSPPSGSNTEAFF. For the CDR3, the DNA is TGTGCCAGCTCACCACCGTCAGGGTCGAACACTGAAGCTTTCTTT.

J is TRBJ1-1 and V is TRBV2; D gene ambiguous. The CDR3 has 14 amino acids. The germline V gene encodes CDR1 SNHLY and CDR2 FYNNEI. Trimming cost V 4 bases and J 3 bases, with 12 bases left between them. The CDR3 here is CASSVFGGDTEAFF. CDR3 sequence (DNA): TGTGCCAGCAGTGTCTTCGGCGGGGACACTGAAGCTTTCTTT.

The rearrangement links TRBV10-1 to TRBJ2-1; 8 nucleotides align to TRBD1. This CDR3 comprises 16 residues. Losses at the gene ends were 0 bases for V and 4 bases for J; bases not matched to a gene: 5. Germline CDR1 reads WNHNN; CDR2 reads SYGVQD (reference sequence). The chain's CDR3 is CASSESSGGEYNEQFF. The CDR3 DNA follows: TGCGCCAGCAGTGAGTCGTCAGGGGGCGAGTACAATGAGCAGTTCTTC.

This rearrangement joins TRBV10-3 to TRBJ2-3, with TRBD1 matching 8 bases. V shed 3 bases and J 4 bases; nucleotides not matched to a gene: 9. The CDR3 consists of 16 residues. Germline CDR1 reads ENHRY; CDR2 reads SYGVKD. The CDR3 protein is CAISEADRDASDTQYF. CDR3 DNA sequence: TGTGCCATCAGTGAAGCGGACAGGGACGCGTCAGATACGCAGTATTTT.

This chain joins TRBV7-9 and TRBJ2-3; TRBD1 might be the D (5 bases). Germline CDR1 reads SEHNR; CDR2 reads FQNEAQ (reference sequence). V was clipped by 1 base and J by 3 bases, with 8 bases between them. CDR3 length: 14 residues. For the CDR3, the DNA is TGTGCCAGCAGCTTAGTAGGGGATACAGATACGCAGTATTTT. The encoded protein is CASSLVGDTDTQYF.

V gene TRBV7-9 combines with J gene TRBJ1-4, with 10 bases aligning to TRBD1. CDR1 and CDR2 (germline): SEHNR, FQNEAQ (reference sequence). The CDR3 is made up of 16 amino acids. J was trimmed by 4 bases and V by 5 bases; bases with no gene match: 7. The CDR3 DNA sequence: TGTGCCAGCAGCAAAGCGACAGGGGGCGGTAATGAAAAACTGTTTTTT. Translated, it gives CASSKATGGGNEKLFF.

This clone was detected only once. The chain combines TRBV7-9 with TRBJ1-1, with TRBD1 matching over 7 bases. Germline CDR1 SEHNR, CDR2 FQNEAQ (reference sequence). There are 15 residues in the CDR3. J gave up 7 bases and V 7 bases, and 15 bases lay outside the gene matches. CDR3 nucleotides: TGTGCCAGCATCTTGGGAGACCGGGACAGAAGTGAAGCTTTCTTT. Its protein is CASILGDRDRSEAFF.

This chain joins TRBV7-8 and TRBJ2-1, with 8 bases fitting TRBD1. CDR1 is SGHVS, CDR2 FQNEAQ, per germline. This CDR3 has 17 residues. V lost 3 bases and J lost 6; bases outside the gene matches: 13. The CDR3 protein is CASSFPMTGEPGNEQFF. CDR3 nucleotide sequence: TGTGCCAGCAGCTTCCCTATGACAGGGGAGCCCGGCAATGAGCAGTTCTTC. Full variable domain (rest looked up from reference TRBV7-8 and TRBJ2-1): GAGVSQSPRYKVAKRGQDVALRCDPISGHVSLFWYQQALGQGPEFLTYFQNEAQLDKSGLPSDRFFAERPEGSVSTLKIQRTQQEDSAVYLCASSFPMTGEPGNEQFFGPGTRLTVL.

The CDR3: CATRNTGELFF. CDR3 nucleotide sequence: TGTGCCACCAGGAACACCGGGGAGCTGTTTTTT. The V call is TRBV19, the J call TRBJ2-2; no firm D call. V lost 10 bases and J 1 base, leaving 4 bases between the germline ends. CDR1 LNHDA and CDR2 SQIVND come from the germline V gene (reference sequence). The CDR3 is 11 residues long.

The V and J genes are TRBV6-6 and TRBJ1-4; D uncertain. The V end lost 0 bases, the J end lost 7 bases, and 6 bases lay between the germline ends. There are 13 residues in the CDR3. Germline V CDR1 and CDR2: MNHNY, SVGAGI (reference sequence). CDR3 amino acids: CASSYSRAEKLFF. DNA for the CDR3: TGTGCCAGCAGTTACTCGAGGGCTGAAAAACTGTTTTTT.

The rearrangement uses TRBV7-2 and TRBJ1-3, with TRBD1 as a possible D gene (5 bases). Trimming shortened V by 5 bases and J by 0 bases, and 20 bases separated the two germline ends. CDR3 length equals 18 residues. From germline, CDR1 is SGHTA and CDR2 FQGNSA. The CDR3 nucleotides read TGTGCCAGCAGCCCACGCGCGGGGGGGAAGGGCTCTGGAAACACCATATATTTT. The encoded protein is CASSPRAGGKGSGNTIYF.

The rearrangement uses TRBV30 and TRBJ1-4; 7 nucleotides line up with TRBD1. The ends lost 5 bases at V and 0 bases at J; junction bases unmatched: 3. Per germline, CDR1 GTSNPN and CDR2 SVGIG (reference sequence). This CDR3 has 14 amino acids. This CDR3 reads CAWSDRATNEKLFF. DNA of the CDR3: TGTGCCTGGTCAGACAGGGCAACTAATGAAAAACTGTTTTTT.

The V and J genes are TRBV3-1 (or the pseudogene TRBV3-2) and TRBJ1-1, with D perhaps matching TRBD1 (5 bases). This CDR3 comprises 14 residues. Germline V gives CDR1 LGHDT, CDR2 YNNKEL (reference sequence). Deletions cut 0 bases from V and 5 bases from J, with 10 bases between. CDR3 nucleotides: TGTGCCAGCAGCCAAGAAGGGAGGGGAACTGAAGCTTTCTTT. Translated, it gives CASSQEGRGTEAFF.

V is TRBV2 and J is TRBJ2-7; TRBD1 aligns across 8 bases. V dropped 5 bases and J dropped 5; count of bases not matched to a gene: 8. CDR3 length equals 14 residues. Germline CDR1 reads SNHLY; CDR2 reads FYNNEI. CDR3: CASSPDRAGHEQYF. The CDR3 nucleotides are TGTGCCAGCAGTCCGGACAGGGCCGGCCACGAGCAGTACTTC.

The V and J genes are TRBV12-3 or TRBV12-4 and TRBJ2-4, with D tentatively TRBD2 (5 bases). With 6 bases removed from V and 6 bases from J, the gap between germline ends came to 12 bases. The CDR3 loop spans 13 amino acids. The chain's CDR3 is CASRSSSGNIQYF. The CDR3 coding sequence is TGTGCCAGCAGGAGCTCGAGCGGAAACATTCAGTACTTC.

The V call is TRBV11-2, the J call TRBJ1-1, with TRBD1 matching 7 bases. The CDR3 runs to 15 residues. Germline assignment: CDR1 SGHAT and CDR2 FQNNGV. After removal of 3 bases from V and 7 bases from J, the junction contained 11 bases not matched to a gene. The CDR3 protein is CASSFAGGSRGEAFF. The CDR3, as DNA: TGTGCCAGCAGCTTCGCAGGGGGGAGTAGGGGTGAAGCTTTCTTT.

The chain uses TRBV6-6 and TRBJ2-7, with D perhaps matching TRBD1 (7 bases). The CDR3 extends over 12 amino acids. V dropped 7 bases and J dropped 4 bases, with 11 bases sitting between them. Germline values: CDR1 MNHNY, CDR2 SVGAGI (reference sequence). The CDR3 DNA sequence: TGTGCCAGCACCAGGGGGGCATACGAGCAGTACTTC. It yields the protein CASTRGAYEQYF.

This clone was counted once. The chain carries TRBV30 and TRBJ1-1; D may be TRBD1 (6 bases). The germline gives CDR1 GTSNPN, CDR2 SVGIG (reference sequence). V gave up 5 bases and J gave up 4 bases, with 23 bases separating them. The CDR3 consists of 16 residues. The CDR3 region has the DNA TGTGCCTGGGACCCGGGACACCCGTACGGGTCCACTGAAGCTTTCTTT. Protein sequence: CAWDPGHPYGSTEAFF.

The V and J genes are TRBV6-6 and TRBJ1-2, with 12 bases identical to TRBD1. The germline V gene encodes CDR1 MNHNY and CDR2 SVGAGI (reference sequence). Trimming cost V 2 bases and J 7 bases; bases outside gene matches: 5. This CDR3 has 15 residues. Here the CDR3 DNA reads TGTGCCAGCAGTTACCCGGGACAGGGGGCGATTGGCTACACCTTC. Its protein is CASSYPGQGAIGYTF.

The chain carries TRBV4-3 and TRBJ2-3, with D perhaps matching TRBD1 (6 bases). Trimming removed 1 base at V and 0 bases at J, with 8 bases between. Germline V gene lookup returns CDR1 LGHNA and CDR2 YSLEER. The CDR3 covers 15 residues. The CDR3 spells CASSQGGQSTDTQYF. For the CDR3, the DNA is TGCGCCAGCAGCCAAGGAGGACAGAGCACAGATACGCAGTATTTT.

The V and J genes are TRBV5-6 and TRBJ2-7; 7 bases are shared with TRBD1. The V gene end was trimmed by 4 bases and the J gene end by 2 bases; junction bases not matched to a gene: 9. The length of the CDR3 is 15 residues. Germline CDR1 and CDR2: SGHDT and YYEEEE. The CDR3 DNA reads TGTGCCAGCAGCGAAGAGACAGGGAAGGCCTACGAGCAGTACTTC. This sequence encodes CASSEETGKAYEQYF.

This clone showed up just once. CDR3 bases: TGCAGCGTAATAGCTGGGGCGAACACTGAAGCTTTCTTT. Protein product: CSVIAGANTEAFF. The J gene is TRBJ1-1, the V gene TRBV29-1; weak D call: TRBD1 (5 bases). CDR1 and CDR2 from the germline V gene are SQVTM and ANQGSEA. V lost 6 bases to trimming and J lost 1 base, with 12 bases between them. The CDR3 loop spans 13 amino acids. The whole variable domain, filled in from reference TRBV29-1 and TRBJ1-1, reads SAVISQKPSRDICQRGTSLTIQCQVDSQVTMMFWYRQQPGQSLTLIATANQGSEATYESGFVIDKFPISRPNLTFSTLTVSNMSPEDSSIYLCSVIAGANTEAFFGQGTRLTVV.

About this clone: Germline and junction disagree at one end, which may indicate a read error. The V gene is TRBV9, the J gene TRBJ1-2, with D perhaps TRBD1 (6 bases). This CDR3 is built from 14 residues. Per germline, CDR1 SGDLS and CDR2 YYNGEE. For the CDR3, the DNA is TGTGCCAGCAGCGTAGCTACAGGGAACTCTGGCTACACCTTC. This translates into CASSVATGNSGYTF.

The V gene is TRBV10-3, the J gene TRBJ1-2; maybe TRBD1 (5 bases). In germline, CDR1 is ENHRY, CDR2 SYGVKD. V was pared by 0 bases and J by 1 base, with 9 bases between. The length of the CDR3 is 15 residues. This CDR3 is CAISESTANNYGYTF. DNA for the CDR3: TGTGCCATCAGTGAGTCGACAGCTAATAACTATGGCTACACCTTC.

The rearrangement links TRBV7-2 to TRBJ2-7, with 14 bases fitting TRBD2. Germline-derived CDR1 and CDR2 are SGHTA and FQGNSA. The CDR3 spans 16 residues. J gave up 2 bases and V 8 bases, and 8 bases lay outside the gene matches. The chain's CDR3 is CASGGTSGGKTYEQYF. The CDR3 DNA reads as TGTGCCAGCGGAGGGACTAGCGGGGGCAAGACCTACGAGCAGTACTTC.